Presented here are 8 T cell receptor beta chains from one specimen sequenced in a study of type 1 regulatory T cells. TCRdb ran MiXCR on the reads and lists one entry per CDR3 protein. Of several thousand distinct CDR3 sequences in the sample, around 30% were seen once. For these receptors, no antigen is known. Study conclusions and caveats: Compared with non-type 1 regulatory T cells, type 1 regulatory T cells showed a more restricted TCR repertoire.

Material: cultured type 1 regulatory T (Tr1) cells, either the whole culture or a sorted fraction (not recorded which). All receptors come from a human donor in good health.

This clonotype was detected many times. The rearrangement links TRBV29-1 to TRBJ2-7; TRBD1 agrees at 9 bases. This CDR3 comprises 12 residues. CDR1 and CDR2 (germline): SQVTM, ANQGSEA. Trimming cost V 7 bases and J 6 bases; bases outside gene matches: 7. For the CDR3, the DNA is TGCAGCGCCGGACAGGGGTTGGGCGAGCAGTACTTC. Translation gives CSAGQGLGEQYF.

This clonotype was found a few times. The V and J genes are TRBV7-7 and TRBJ2-3; TRBD1 matches 9 bases. Trimming removed 5 bases from V and 9 bases from J; junction bases left unmatched: 6. Per germline, CDR1 SSHAT and CDR2 FNYEAQ (reference sequence). The CDR3 sequence is 13 residues long. The CDR3 reads CASSLGTGRTQYF. In DNA form, the CDR3 reads TGTGCCAGCAGCCTGGGGACAGGGAGAACGCAGTATTTT.

This clonotype was seen a few times. This chain joins TRBV5-4 and TRBJ2-5; unclear D gene. Deletions cut 1 base from V and 1 base from J, with 8 bases between. CDR1 and CDR2 from the germline V gene are SGHNT and YYREEE (reference sequence). The CDR3 loop spans 14 amino acids. CDR3 nucleotide sequence: TGTGCCAGCAGCTTGTTAGACGGCCAAGAGACCCAGTACTTC. Its translation: CASSLLDGQETQYF.

This clonotype was observed a single time. This chain uses TRBV11-2 with TRBJ2-7; D gene ambiguous. The CDR3 is 14 residues long. V was clipped by 5 bases and J by 4 bases, with 15 bases between them. CDR1 and CDR2 from the germline V gene are SGHAT and FQNNGV. CDR3 in amino acids: CASSPPGLPYEQYF. The CDR3 DNA follows: TGTGCCAGCAGCCCTCCGGGCTTGCCATACGAGCAGTACTTC.

This clonotype was detected a few times. The V call is TRBV18, the J call TRBJ2-7, with a tentative D call TRBD1 (6 bases). The CDR3 has 15 residues. Trimming shortened V by 4 bases and J by 2 bases, and 15 bases separated the two germline ends. CDR1 and CDR2 (germline): KGHSH, LQKENI. DNA for the CDR3: TGTGCCAGCTCACTACAGGGCCTTCCTACCTACGAGCAGTACTTC. Translating it yields CASSLQGLPTYEQYF.

The chain has TRBV9 and TRBJ1-3, with D maybe TRBD1 (6 bases). Germline loops: CDR1 SGDLS, CDR2 YYNGEE. CDR3 length: 15 residues. V lost 0 bases and J lost 2, with 9 bases in between. CDR3 DNA sequence: TGTGCCAGCAGCGTAGGGGGGGGGCCTGGAAACACCATATATTTT. It is translated as CASSVGGGPGNTIYF. Complete variable domain (other parts from reference TRBV9 and TRBJ1-3): DSGVTQTPKHLITATGQRVTLRCSPRSGDLSVYWYQQSLDQGLQFLIQYYNGEERAKGNILERFSAQQFPDLHSELNLSSLELGDSALYFCASSVGGGPGNTIYFGEGSWLTVV.

This clonotype showed up just a few times. The V call is TRBV24-1, the J call TRBJ2-1; 12 bases are shared with TRBD1. There are 15 residues in the CDR3. CDR1 and CDR2 from the germline V gene are KGHDR and SFDVKD. The V segment lost 5 bases and the J segment 9 bases; nucleotides outside the gene matches: 7. The CDR3 DNA sequence: TGTGCCACCAGTGTTCCCGGGACAGGGGGCTTTGAGCAGTTCTTC. It codes for CATSVPGTGGFEQFF.

A single count supports this clonotype. This sequence joins TRBV12-3 or TRBV12-4 and TRBJ1-5, with D maybe TRBD1 (5 bases). The CDR3 loop spans 15 amino acids. Trimming removed 6 bases from V and 2 bases from J, with 14 bases in between. As DNA, the CDR3 is TGTGCCAGCAGCAGGGCGTCTTGGGGCAATCAGCCCCAGCATTTT. Its protein is CASSRASWGNQPQHF.